This T cell receptor (beta chain) was sequenced for a study of patients and donors after allogeneic stem cell transplantation. This CDR3 comprises 13 residues. CDR1 and CDR2 (germline): SGHDT, YYEEEE. J was trimmed by 5 bases and V by 2 bases; bases with no gene match: 2. TCRdb re-called the RT-PCR reads through MiXCR, storing one row per CDR3 protein. The sample has 1,500 to 2,000 distinct CDR3 sequences; roughly 15% are singletons. The sequence derives from a human donor who was either an allogeneic HSCT recipient or a stem cell or donor lymphocyte infusion donor (not recorded which). It is not recorded whose cells these are; they may come from a transplant donor. The V call is TRBV5-6, the J call TRBJ2-7; 9 bases agree with TRBD1. Sequencing was performed on blood, either unsorted or a sorted T cell fraction (not recorded which). The CDR3 is CASSFDRGNEQYF. CDR3 in DNA: TGTGCCAGCAGCTTCGACAGGGGGAACGAGCAGTACTTC.